This T cell receptor (beta chain) was sequenced in a study of T cells in localized non-small cell lung cancer. Whole-study results and caveats: Uninvolved neighboring lung showed the greatest T cell clonality, exceeding tumor.

Repertoires were generated with immunoSEQ multiplex PCR, while TCRdb's copy carries only in-frame clones and drops some. The sample lists approximately 72,000 clones, 84% occurring once. As regards this clone: Antigen specificity is unknown.

The sample consisted of peripheral blood, taken before any cancer treatment. The sequence was collected from a female donor of 60 years or more with stage I lung adenocarcinoma.

The CDR3 sequence is CASSGGRLLDTEAFF. The DNA of the CDR3 is TGTGCCAGTAGTGGGGGTCGACTCCTGGACACTGAAGCTTTCTTT. The chain combines TRBV19 with TRBJ1-1, with D tentatively TRBD1 (5 bases). The CDR3 totals 15 residues. Germline V lookup: CDR1 LNHDA, CDR2 SQIVND (reference sequence). With 5 bases removed from V and 3 bases from J, the gap between germline ends came to 16 bases.